The entry that follows covers one T cell receptor beta chain sequence. Its antigen is currently unknown. The entry originates in a study of T-cell memory formation after mild COVID-19. Germline lookup yields CDR1 MNHEY and CDR2 SMNVEV (reference sequence). The CDR3 is made up of 15 amino acids. Trimming shortened V by 7 bases and J by 2 bases, and 16 bases separated the two germline ends. TCRdb called the 5' RACE reads again in MiXCR, with one record for every CDR3 protein. The sample comprises roughly 350,000 distinct CDR3 sequences, roughly 21% of which are singletons, and 12% rests with the top ten. Study-level points and caveats: Later expanders leaned CD4+, whereas day 15 to 85 contracting clones were balanced CD4/CD8. Mainly CM and EM harbored the contracting CD4+ clones; mainly EMRA harbored the CD8+ ones. Specificity for SARS-CoV-2 was not confirmed among the second-wave clones peaking on day 37.

The chain links TRBV27 to TRBJ2-3; D not resolved. The sample was PBMCs or a T cell subset sorted from them (not recorded which). The TCR sequence derives from an adult woman who had mild COVID-19 (a few samples of this study predate the infection). Cell type and time point are not known. The CDR3 DNA is TGTGCCAGCACCGGGTGGCCCACTTCCACAGATACGCAGTATTTT. It is translated as CASTGWPTSTDTQYF.